The source of this T cell receptor beta chain is a study of T cell repertoires in cytomegalovirus infection. Whole-study context: Matching HLA type, along with CMV infection, was indicated by public TCR beta signatures. Study-wide results and limits: Cumulative frequency (of public TCR beta family members) identified carriers of CMV plus the relevant HLA. Predominance within the ex vivo response was attributable to HLA-C-restricted CMV-specific TCR beta clonotypes.

TCRdb passed the reads through MiXCR, listing each CDR3 protein once. The sample consists of around 100,000 distinct CDR3 sequences, roughly 9.1% of them appearing once. In its sample, this clonotype was seen a few times. What it binds is unknown. Looked up from germline, CDR1 is SQVTM and CDR2 is ANQGSEA. This CDR3 spans 15 amino acids. V lost 4 bases and J lost 0; bases outside the gene matches: 6. This chain connects TRBV29-1 to TRBJ2-1; 7 bases line up with TRBD2. The sample taken for sequencing was PBMCs, sequenced either directly or after in vitro stimulation (not recorded which). This receptor was taken from a human donor in good health (CMV status not recorded). Some clones in this sample may be carry-over from other donors' samples. This chain's CDR3 is CSVVIRGSSYNEQFF. The CDR3, as DNA: TGCAGCGTTGTTATCCGCGGGAGCTCCTACAATGAGCAGTTCTTC.